This T cell receptor (beta chain) was found in a study of T-cell reconstitution after alpha-beta-depleted transplantation in children. Preparation of the TCRbeta library used unique molecular identifiers. From the PCR reads, TCRdb called clonotypes with MiXCR, one entry per CDR3 protein. The repertoire has some 390,000 distinct CDR3 sequences, about 20% of them found once; the top ten carry approximately 3.9%. CDR1 is SGHVS, CDR2 FNYEAQ, per germline. V was shortened by 4 bases and J by 6 bases, with 22 bases between the two germline ends. The CDR3 totals 16 residues. Sequencing used PBMCs from the stem cell graft donor, obtained from the stem cell graft. This chain uses TRBV7-6 with TRBJ2-7, with TRBD2 as a possible D gene (5 bases). The sequence was obtained from a human donor who donated a stem cell graft to a child with acute myeloid leukemia. CDR3 region: CASSYIGDGVYCEQYF. The DNA for the CDR3 is TGTGCCAGCAGCTATATCGGGGATGGCGTTTACTGCGAGCAGTACTTC.